The rows below give T cell receptor beta chains drawn from one sample of a study of blood T cell repertoires in COVID-19. Clones were read by immunoSEQ multiplex PCR, and TCRdb kept only the in-frame ones, dropping some. The sample holds roughly 100,000 clones; about four fifths are singletons and the top ten take about 10%. The sample comprised peripheral blood. The receptors stem from a man aged 35 to 55 with active or convalescent COVID-19. Each CDR3 is given with its conserved first and last residue. Size is omitted from some rows. Given values are once, few, many or a class for expanded clones.

cdr3_aa,clone_size,j_call,v_call
CASLRASNEKLFF,-,TRBJ1-4,TRBV2
CASSLVGLSTDTQYF,once,TRBJ2-3,TRBV7-2
CASSYDQGAVWNTIYF,few,TRBJ1-3,TRBV6-6
CASSEAGGAQETQYF,-,TRBJ2-5,TRBV2
CASSIGTGKGDEQFF,-,TRBJ2-1,TRBV5-1
CAISFRTGGADGYTF,-,TRBJ1-2,TRBV10-3
CASSSGRGSETQYF,once,TRBJ2-5,TRBV11-2
CASSSTEYNSPLHF,few,TRBJ1-6,TRBV6-6
CASSLVRGTYEQYF,-,TRBJ2-7,TRBV7-2
CASSQDPGQGNEKLFF,-,TRBJ1-4,TRBV4-1
CASRDRGGGANEKLFF,-,TRBJ1-4,TRBV3-1/TRBV3-2
CASSYGAGEAFF,-,TRBJ1-1,TRBV6-5
CASSYSMRQGAHEQYF,-,TRBJ2-7,TRBV6-5
CASSSDRTSTEAFF,-,TRBJ1-1,TRBV27
CASGPDRASPFF,-,TRBJ1-1,TRBV12-5
CASSQPSNTGELFF,-,TRBJ2-2,TRBV4-1
CASSKQNSNTEAFF,-,TRBJ1-1,TRBV5-1
CASSKPGQTSGELFF,-,TRBJ2-2,TRBV5-6
CASSFGSHPKETQYF,-,TRBJ2-5,TRBV7-9
CASSLGEKNNEQFF,-,TRBJ2-1,TRBV5-1
CASSPKWTVSGANVLTF,-,TRBJ2-6,TRBV7-2
CASSFNSNQPQHF,-,TRBJ1-5,TRBV2
CAISESGGPSGEQYF,-,TRBJ2-7,TRBV10-3
CASSPGLPRGANVLTF,-,TRBJ2-6,TRBV5-8
CASRLELNTEAFF,few,TRBJ1-1,TRBV6-5
CASSSFADTQYF,few,TRBJ2-3,TRBV7-2
CASSRQGATYNEQFF,-,TRBJ2-1,TRBV2
CASSAKPPRVAGGRTDTQYF,-,TRBJ2-3,TRBV7-3
CASSHGSVETQYF,once,TRBJ2-5,TRBV6-5
CASSSPGPRTPLPTDTQYF,-,TRBJ2-3,TRBV5-4
CASSPPRETNEKLFF,-,TRBJ1-4,TRBV18
CASSLLRTGVTETQYF,-,TRBJ2-5,TRBV5-8
CASSDKSGGYTIYF,-,TRBJ1-3,TRBV6-5
CASTPDMNTEAFF,-,TRBJ1-1,TRBV12-3/TRBV12-4
CASSRLGQGYETQYF,-,TRBJ2-5,TRBV7-3
CASRDRGNQPQHF,few,TRBJ1-5,TRBV19
CASSLVGVAFF,once,TRBJ1-1,TRBV7-9
CASSLNNEQFF,-,TRBJ2-1,TRBV3-1/TRBV3-2
CASIPRQGDTGELFF,-,TRBJ2-2,TRBV2
CATSASSGQRWEGTQYF,-,TRBJ2-3,TRBV15
CASSLFSAVNYGYTF,-,TRBJ1-2,TRBV5-4
CASSLSPGQGLNTEAFF,-,TRBJ1-1,TRBV27
CASSGGLAGATNTGELFF,once,TRBJ2-2,TRBV25-1
CASSHNTGTGQFF,-,TRBJ2-1,TRBV6-2/TRBV6-3
CASSPRQGSSYNSPLHF,-,TRBJ1-6,TRBV27
CAWTRQGNTEAFF,few,TRBJ1-1,TRBV30
CASSEAAGRGTEAFF,-,TRBJ1-1,TRBV6-1
CASSIGGKGDTGELFF,-,TRBJ2-2,TRBV19
CASSEEGWSNQPQHF,once,TRBJ1-5,TRBV2
CASSLPTGRAVTSSYGYTF,-,TRBJ1-2,TRBV7-9
CASSLGISGEQETQYF,few,TRBJ2-5,TRBV7-9
CASSPQGRAEAFF,once,TRBJ1-1,TRBV12-3/TRBV12-4